The 23 T cell receptor beta chains below were found in one sample sequenced in a study of beta chain features in type 1 diabetes. Overall study results and limits: There was a moderate but significant shortening of TCRB CDR3s in all four CD4+ subsets of Type 1 diabetes patients.

The entirety of the isolated RNA underwent reverse transcription, so expressed TCRB transcripts were sequenced. The protocol was immunoSEQ multiplex PCR, while the TCRdb copy is restricted to in-frame clones and leaves out a portion. In the table there are hundreds of thousands of clones, roughly 10% of which are singletons. No antigen has been identified for these receptors. The sample was naive CD4+ T cells from blood. The receptors derive from a man aged 25 to 40 with type 1 diabetes.

The gene calls are TRBV7-3 and TRBJ2-1, with 12 bases identical to TRBD2. The CDR3 is 16 residues long. CDR1 and CDR2 from the germline V gene are SGHTA and FQGTGA. The junction had 7 bases not matched to a gene; V was cut back by 5 bases and J by 5 bases. The CDR3 sequence: CASSPSSGGADNEQFF. The DNA of the CDR3 is TGTGCCAGCAGCCCATCTAGCGGGGGGGCCGACAATGAGCAGTTCTTC.

This clone was counted a few times. V gene TRBV2 combines with J gene TRBJ2-5, with 9 positions matching TRBD1. CDR1 is SNHLY, CDR2 FYNNEI, per germline. The CDR3 is 15 amino acids. The junction had 5 bases not matched to a gene; V was cut back by 3 bases and J by 3 bases. As DNA, the CDR3 is TGTGCCAGCAGTGAGGGACAGGGAGGGGAAGAGACCCAGTACTTC. Translating gives CASSEGQGGEETQYF.

The chain combines TRBV7-9 with TRBJ2-2; the D is unclear. The CDR3 spans 12 residues. Germline values: CDR1 SEHNR, CDR2 FQNEAQ (reference sequence). The V end lost 2 bases, the J end lost 6 bases, and 4 bases lay between the germline ends. CDR3 amino acids: CASSLKPGELFF. The CDR3 DNA sequence: TGTGCCAGCAGCTTAAAGCCCGGGGAGCTGTTTTTT.

The CDR3 DNA reads TGCGCCAGCAGTCAATTATGCGGATTCCACCTTCGGATCTATAATTCACCCCTCCACTTT. Protein: CASSQLCGFHLRIYNSPLHF. J is TRBJ1-6 and V is TRBV23-1; D gene uncertain. TRBV23-1 is an ORF for which the function is uncertain. The germline V and J ends were trimmed by 1 base and 3 bases, with 22 bases remaining between them. The CDR3 runs 20 residues.

A few counts support this clone. V and J are TRBV5-6 and TRBJ2-3, with D tentatively TRBD1 (6 bases). Germline lookup yields CDR1 SGHDT and CDR2 YYEEEE. This CDR3 region has 14 residues. V gave up 4 bases and J gave up 0 bases, with 9 bases separating them. The CDR3 loop is CASSHRASTDTQYF. The CDR3 coding sequence is TGTGCCAGCAGCCACAGGGCTAGCACAGATACGCAGTATTTT.

This clone was detected a few times. The V gene is TRBV5-1, the J gene TRBJ2-3, with D possibly TRBD1 on 6 matching bases. V lost 3 bases and J lost 1, with 15 bases in between. This CDR3 spans 16 amino acids. Germline CDR1 is SGHRS and CDR2 is YFSETQ. CDR3 in amino acids: CASSYQDSRGTDTQYF. The CDR3 nucleotides are TGCGCCAGCAGCTACCAGGACAGCCGGGGCACAGATACGCAGTATTTT. The full variable domain, in which reference TRBV5-1 and TRBJ2-3 provide the parts outside the CDR3, is KAGVTQTPRYLIKTRGQQVTLSCSPISGHRSVSWYQQTPGQGLQFLFEYFSETQRNKGNFPGRFSGRQFSNSRSEMNVSTLELGDSALYLCASSYQDSRGTDTQYFGPGTRLTVL.

The chain employs TRBV29-1 and TRBJ2-5, with D hard to call. V shed 1 base and J shed 2 bases, with 5 bases lying between them. Germline CDR1 is SQVTM and CDR2 is ANQGSEA. The CDR3 has 12 residues. CDR3 sequence: CSVEVQQETQYF. CDR3 bases: TGCAGCGTTGAAGTACAGCAAGAGACCCAGTACTTC.

This clone was seen more than once but under ten times. V gene TRBV9 combines with J gene TRBJ1-2; TRBD1 aligns across 7 bases. Unmatched junction bases numbered 6, after V lost 0 bases and J lost 7 bases. Germline CDR1 and CDR2: SGDLS and YYNGEE. This CDR3 has 14 amino acids. The CDR3 DNA reads TGTGCCAGCAGCGTAGATGTGGAGGGGGCTGGCTACACCTTC. The encoded protein is CASSVDVEGAGYTF. The full variable domain, rest sourced from reference TRBV9 and TRBJ1-2, is DSGVTQTPKHLITATGQRVTLRCSPRSGDLSVYWYQQSLDQGLQFLIQYYNGEERAKGNILERFSAQQFPDLHSELNLSSLELGDSALYFCASSVDVEGAGYTFGSGTRLTVV.

The gene calls are TRBV19 and TRBJ1-5; D call uncertain. The V gene's germline CDR1 is LNHDA and CDR2 SQIVND (reference sequence). The CDR3 has 14 amino acids. Trimming cost V 1 base and J 5 bases, with 9 bases left between them. CDR3 nucleotides: TGTGCCAGTAGTATAGCAGGCAGCTATCAGCCCCAGCATTTT. Translating it yields CASSIAGSYQPQHF.

The chain uses TRBV7-2 and TRBJ1-6; the D gene is possibly TRBD1 (6 bases). The CDR3 sequence is 15 residues long. V lost 0 bases and J lost 7, with 10 bases in between. Germline loops: CDR1 SGHTA, CDR2 FQGNSA. CDR3 amino acids: CASSLAGTRNSPLHF. For the CDR3, the DNA is TGTGCCAGCAGCTTAGCCGGGACACGGAATTCACCCCTCCACTTT.

This clone was counted only a few times. J is TRBJ1-5 and V is TRBV5-1, with a weak D call TRBD1 (6 bases). The CDR3 is 12 residues long. The germline gives CDR1 SGHRS, CDR2 YFSETQ. V lost 0 bases, J lost 8 bases, and 6 bases lay in between. The CDR3 protein is CASSLDREPQHF. The DNA for the CDR3 is TGCGCCAGCAGCTTGGACAGGGAGCCCCAGCATTTT.

V gene TRBV5-6 combines with J gene TRBJ2-4, with TRBD1 matching 8 bases. The V gene end was trimmed by 4 bases and the J gene end by 9 bases; junction bases not matched to a gene: 6. The germline gives CDR1 SGHDT, CDR2 YYEEEE. The CDR3 totals 13 residues. Here the CDR3 reads CASSQTGVGIQYF. The CDR3 DNA reads TGTGCCAGCAGCCAGACAGGGGTTGGCATTCAGTACTTC.

This chain joins TRBV2 and TRBJ2-7, with D tentatively TRBD2 (6 bases). Trimming removed 4 bases from V and 7 bases from J, with 20 bases in between. The CDR3 has 15 residues. Germline CDR1 SNHLY, CDR2 FYNNEI. This CDR3 reads CASSVADIGGMEQYF. As DNA, the CDR3 is TGTGCCAGCAGTGTGGCGGACATCGGAGGGATGGAGCAGTACTTC.

This sequence joins TRBV7-2 and TRBJ1-1, with D possibly being TRBD1 (6 bases). Per the germline V gene, CDR1 is SGHTA and CDR2 is FQGNSA. V lost 5 bases and J lost 7, with 14 bases in between. The CDR3 spans 13 residues. In DNA form, the CDR3 reads TGTGCCAGCAGCCGAACCGGACAGAATGAAGCTTTCTTT. It codes for CASSRTGQNEAFF.

This clone was observed a handful of times. The V gene is TRBV4-3, the J gene TRBJ2-1; 11 bases are a match to TRBD2. After removal of 1 base from V and 0 bases from J, the junction contained 8 bases not matched to a gene. This CDR3 is built from 19 residues. CDR1 and CDR2 from the germline V gene are LGHNA and YSLEER. The CDR3 DNA sequence: TGCGCCAGCAGCCAAGGATCTAGCGGGGGGAGCAGCTCCTACAATGAGCAGTTCTTC. Translated, it gives CASSQGSSGGSSSYNEQFF.

This clone was picked up a small number of times. This chain joins TRBV2 and TRBJ2-3; 10 bases map to TRBD2. The germline gives CDR1 SNHLY, CDR2 FYNNEI. The CDR3 consists of 15 residues. Germline trimming cut 7 bases from V and 1 base from J; bases unmatched to any gene: 5. CDR3 region: CASNYGLAGTDTQYF. The CDR3 nucleotides are TGTGCCAGCAACTACGGACTAGCGGGCACAGATACGCAGTATTTT.

The chain combines TRBV9 with TRBJ2-3; perhaps TRBD2 as D (5 bases). Germline CDR1 and CDR2: SGDLS and YYNGEE. Trimming pared 0 bases from V and 2 bases from J, leaving 13 bases between. The CDR3 consists of 16 residues. The CDR3 region is CASSVERGPPTDTQYF. CDR3 DNA: TGTGCCAGCAGCGTAGAAAGAGGGCCCCCCACAGATACGCAGTATTTT.

The chain couples TRBV29-1 to TRBJ2-5; maybe TRBD2 (6 bases). Germline lookup yields CDR1 SQVTM and CDR2 ANQGSEA. V was shortened by 7 bases and J by 7 bases, with 16 bases between the two germline ends. CDR3 size: 12 residues. DNA of the CDR3: TGCAGCGCTACCACTAGCAAGGCGACCCAGTACTTC. Encoded protein: CSATTSKATQYF.

In this sample, this clone turned up a few times. The chain links TRBV4-1 to TRBJ2-3; 7 bases fit TRBD1. Germline V CDR1 and CDR2: MGHRA, YSYEKL. The trim removed 2 bases at V and 1 base at J, leaving 9 bases unmatched. The CDR3 runs 17 residues. CDR3 nucleotide sequence: TGCGCCAGCAGCCAATGGGAAAGGGGGCTAGGCACAGATACGCAGTATTTT. This encodes CASSQWERGLGTDTQYF.

This clone occurred a few times. The chain is built from TRBV30 and TRBJ2-7; 8 bases fit TRBD1. Germline V gene data show CDR1 as GTSNPN and CDR2 as SVGIG (reference sequence). V gave up 4 bases and J gave up 5 bases; unmatched junction bases: 4. The CDR3 consists of 12 residues. CDR3 amino acids: CAWIRTGHEQYF. The CDR3 DNA reads TGTGCCTGGATCAGGACAGGGCACGAGCAGTACTTC.

This clone was counted only a few times. J is TRBJ2-1 and V is TRBV29-1; 9 nucleotides align to TRBD1. V gave up 5 bases and J gave up 2 bases; unmatched junction bases: 7. CDR3 length equals 15 residues. Per the germline V gene, CDR1 is SQVTM and CDR2 is ANQGSEA. The CDR3 loop is CSVYGGQGTYNEQFF. CDR3 DNA sequence: TGCAGCGTTTATGGAGGACAGGGGACCTACAATGAGCAGTTCTTC.

The chain carries TRBV29-1 and TRBJ2-1, with 7 bases lining up with TRBD2. Germline CDR1 SQVTM, CDR2 ANQGSEA. With V trimmed by 4 bases and J by 8 bases, 5 bases remained unmatched. The CDR3 covers 12 residues. This CDR3 is CSVGEGIDEQFF. The CDR3 DNA sequence: TGCAGCGTTGGGGAGGGGATTGATGAGCAGTTCTTC.

The gene calls are TRBV6-6 and TRBJ2-5; D is possibly TRBD1 (6 bases). The germline CDR1 and CDR2 sequences are MNHNY and SVGAGI (reference sequence). The V gene lost 5 bases and the J gene lost 4 bases, with 11 bases spanning the gap. The CDR3 has 13 amino acids. The DNA of the CDR3 is TGTGCCAGCAGTGCAGACAGGATAGAGACCCAGTACTTC. It yields the protein CASSADRIETQYF.